The 5 T cell receptor beta chains below all came from one sample that was sequenced in a study of T cells in Graves' hyperthyroidism and ophthalmopathy. TCR beta CDR3 regions were amplified from RNA. HTBI primers were used for first-round RT-PCR of the TCR CDR3. TCRdb independently ran MiXCR on the multiplex PCR reads; one entry per CDR3 protein. The data show around 300,000 distinct CDR3 sequences, 12% to 15% seen once. The specimen sequenced was blood. These receptor sequences come from a woman in her 40s with Graves' ophthalmopathy.

V and J are TRBV5-1 and TRBJ1-1; the D is unclear. Per the germline V gene, CDR1 is SGHRS and CDR2 is YFSETQ. The CDR3 totals 12 residues. The ends were cut back, 4 bases at V and 2 bases at J, with 6 bases in the middle. DNA of the CDR3: TGCGCCAGCAGCACTACCAACACTGAAGCTTTCTTT. Translation: CASSTTNTEAFF.

This rearrangement joins TRBV4-1 to TRBJ1-5, with 7 bases aligning to TRBD1. V was clipped by 1 base and J by 1 base; unmatched bases: 7. This CDR3 spans 17 amino acids. The germline CDR1 and CDR2 sequences are MGHRA and YSYEKL. In DNA form, the CDR3 reads TGCGCCAGCAGCCAAGCTCCAGGGGGTATGAGCAATCAGCCCCAGCATTTT. It is translated as CASSQAPGGMSNQPQHF.

Ten or more counts support this clonotype. This CDR3 is CSVEGEASQETQYF. The CDR3 DNA reads TGCAGCGTTGAAGGGGAGGCTAGTCAAGAGACCCAGTACTTC. The chain combines TRBV29-1 with TRBJ2-5; D perhaps matches TRBD2 (6 bases). Trimming took off 1 base at V and 2 bases at J, with 11 bases between the two ends. The CDR3 has 14 amino acids. Germline lookup yields CDR1 SQVTM and CDR2 ANQGSEA.

In its sample, this clonotype was seen many times. This chain joins TRBV2 and TRBJ2-1; D is undetermined. From germline, CDR1 is SNHLY and CDR2 FYNNEI. The germline V and J ends were trimmed by 3 bases and 2 bases, with 11 bases remaining between them. The CDR3 is 15 residues long. The CDR3 loop is CASSDGLFTYNEQFF. The CDR3 region has the DNA TGTGCCAGCAGTGATGGTCTTTTCACCTACAATGAGCAGTTCTTC.

This clonotype has at least ten counts. The chain recombines TRBV19 with TRBJ1-5; 8 nucleotides line up with TRBD1. Trimming at V came to 4 bases and at J to 6 bases, leaving 8 bases not matched to a gene. CDR3 length equals 15 residues. CDR1 LNHDA and CDR2 SQIVND come from the germline V gene (reference sequence). This chain's CDR3 is CASSTRGQGTQPQHF. The CDR3, as DNA: TGTGCCAGTAGTACCAGAGGACAGGGCACTCAGCCCCAGCATTTT.